This T cell receptor beta chain was retrieved from a study of cytomegalovirus exposure and HLA in healthy donors. Study results and limitations: The study flagged some 170 TCR beta chains as cytomegalovirus-associated. Analysis was carried out at a later point, and it linked a missense DCLRE1C variant to TCR beta V- and J-gene trimming.

Both 60 Vbeta primers and 13 Jbeta primers went into the PCR. Sequencing used immunoSEQ multiplex PCR; TCRdb keeps in-frame clones, though not all of them. Of 190,000 or so clones in the sample, roughly three quarters are singletons; the top ten hold around 0.38%. In regard to this clone: The antigen remains unidentified.

This CDR3 is built from 14 residues. J gave up 1 base and V 10 bases, and 8 bases lay outside the gene matches. Sequenced material: PBMCs. The receptor was derived from a male donor in good health and CMV-seropositive. The chain has TRBV5-3 and TRBJ2-5, with 9 bases aligning to TRBD2. TRBV5-3 carries the ORF label, with uncertain function. As DNA, the CDR3 is TGTGCCGGACTTAGCGGGAGCGCCCAAGAGACCCAGTACTTC. Translating gives CAGLSGSAQETQYF.